This section outlines one T cell receptor beta chain sequence together with its context. Antigen specificity is unknown. These data originate in a study of shared clonotypes between healthy human individuals. The CDR3 length is 11 residues. The germline V gene has CDR1 SNHLY and CDR2 FYNNEI. Trimming removed 11 bases from V and 3 bases from J, with 9 bases in between. Clones were sequenced by immunoSEQ multiplex PCR, and TCRdb holds only the in-frame ones, with some missing. The table lists about 1.5 million clones, approximately 97% of them singletons. Findings and limits, study-wide: Estimated richness was generally greater in naive than memory subsets.

This sequence joins TRBV2 and TRBJ2-3; possibly TRBD1 or TRBD2 for D (5 bases each). Input material: naive CD4+ T cells sorted from blood. This sample's subset: CD45RA+ positively selected. This sequence originates from a man aged 25-45 years in good health. CDR3 in DNA: TGTGCCCACAGGACTACAGATACGCAGTATTTT. Protein sequence: CAHRTTDTQYF.